The T cell receptor (beta chain) under discussion was sequenced for a study of tumor and adjacent non-tumor tissue in lung cancer. At the level of the study: The patients, roughly 9 men and five or six women, were about 31 to 76 with stage I to III disease.

The length of the CDR3 is 16 residues. The germline V gene encodes CDR1 MDHEN and CDR2 SYDVKM. Trimming removed 5 bases from V and 0 bases from J; junction bases left unmatched: 3. The library came from three nested PCR rounds adapted from ARM-PCR protocols. TCRdb processed the multiplex PCR reads anew with MiXCR; each CDR3 protein has one entry. The table shows more than 75,000 distinct CDR3 sequences, with approximately 79% occurring only once. As for this clonotype: A much larger clone sits a single nucleotide away, making a read error possible.

RNA was extracted from bulk tissue without any cell sorting. Donors were chemotherapy-naive, newly diagnosed lung cancer surgical patients in China, August–late 2014. The chain links TRBV28 to TRBJ1-4, with 10 bases lining up with TRBD1. The sequence derives from a woman aged 50 to 65 with non-small cell lung cancer. Sequencing was done on a sample of lung tumor tissue. The CDR3 here is CASSKTGGTTNEKLFF. CDR3 nucleotides: TGTGCCAGCAGTAAGACAGGGGGCACAACTAATGAAAAACTGTTTTTT.